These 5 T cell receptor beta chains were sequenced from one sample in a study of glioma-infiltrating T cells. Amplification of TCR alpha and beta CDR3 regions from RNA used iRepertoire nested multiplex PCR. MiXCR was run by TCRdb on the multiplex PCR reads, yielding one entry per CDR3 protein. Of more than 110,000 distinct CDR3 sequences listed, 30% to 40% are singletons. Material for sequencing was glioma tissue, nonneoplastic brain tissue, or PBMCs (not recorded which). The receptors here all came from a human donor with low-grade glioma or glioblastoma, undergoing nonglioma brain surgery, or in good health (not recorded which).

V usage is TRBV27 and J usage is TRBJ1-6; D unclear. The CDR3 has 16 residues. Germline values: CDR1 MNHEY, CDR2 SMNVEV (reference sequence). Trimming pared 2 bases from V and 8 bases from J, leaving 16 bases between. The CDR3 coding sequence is TGTGCCAGCAGTTTAGGAGACGAACCGGCACATTCACCCCTCCACTTT. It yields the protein CASSLGDEPAHSPLHF.

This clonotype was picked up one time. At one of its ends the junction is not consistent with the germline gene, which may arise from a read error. The DNA for the CDR3 is TGTGCCGCCAGCAGAACTAGACAGGGCGGCTACACCTTC. Amino acid sequence: CAASRTRQGGYTF. This sequence joins TRBV15 and TRBJ1-2; TRBD1 matches 7 bases. Germline V CDR1 and CDR2: LNHNV, YYDKDF (reference sequence). The CDR3 runs to 13 residues.

The CDR3, as DNA: TGCAGTGCCCTGGGACTAGCGGGAGGAGACGAGCAGTACTTC. Amino acid sequence: CSALGLAGGDEQYF. The chain recombines TRBV20-1 with TRBJ2-7, with 15 bases aligning to TRBD2. This CDR3 has 14 residues. J lost 5 bases, V lost 6 bases, and 5 bases had no gene match. Germline lookup yields CDR1 DFQATT and CDR2 SNEGSKA (reference sequence).

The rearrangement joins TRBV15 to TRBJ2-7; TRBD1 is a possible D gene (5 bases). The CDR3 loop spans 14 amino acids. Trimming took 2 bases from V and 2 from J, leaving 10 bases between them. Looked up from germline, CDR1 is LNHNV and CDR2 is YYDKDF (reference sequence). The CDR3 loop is CATSRPQDPYEQYF. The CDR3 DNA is TGTGCCACCAGCAGACCACAGGACCCCTACGAGCAGTACTTC.

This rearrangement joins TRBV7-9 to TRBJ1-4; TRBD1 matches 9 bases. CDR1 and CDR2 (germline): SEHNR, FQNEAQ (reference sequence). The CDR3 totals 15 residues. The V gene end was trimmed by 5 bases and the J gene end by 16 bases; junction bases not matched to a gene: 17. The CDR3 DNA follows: TGTGCCAGCAGCACCACAGGGGGCAGGGGTGAAGAACCGTTTTTT. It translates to CASSTTGGRGEEPFF. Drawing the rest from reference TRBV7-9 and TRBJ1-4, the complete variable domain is DTGVSQNPRHKITKRGQNVTFRCDPISEHNRLYWYRQTLGQGPEFLTYFQNEAQLEKSRLLSDRFSAERPKGSFSTLEIQRTEQGDSAMYLCASSTTGGRGEEPFFGSGTQLSVL.